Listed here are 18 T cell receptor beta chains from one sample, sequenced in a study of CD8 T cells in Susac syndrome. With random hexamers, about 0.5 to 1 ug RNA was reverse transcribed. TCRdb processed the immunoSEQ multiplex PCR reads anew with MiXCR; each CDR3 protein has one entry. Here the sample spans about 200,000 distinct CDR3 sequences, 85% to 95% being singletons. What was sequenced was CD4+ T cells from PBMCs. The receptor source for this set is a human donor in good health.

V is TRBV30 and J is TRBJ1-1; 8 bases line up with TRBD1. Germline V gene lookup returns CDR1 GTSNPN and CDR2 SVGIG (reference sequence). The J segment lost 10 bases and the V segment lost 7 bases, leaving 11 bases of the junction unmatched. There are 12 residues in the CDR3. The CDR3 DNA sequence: TGTGCCTTGATTCCCAGGGGGCAGCGAGCTTTCTTT. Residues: CALIPRGQRAFF.

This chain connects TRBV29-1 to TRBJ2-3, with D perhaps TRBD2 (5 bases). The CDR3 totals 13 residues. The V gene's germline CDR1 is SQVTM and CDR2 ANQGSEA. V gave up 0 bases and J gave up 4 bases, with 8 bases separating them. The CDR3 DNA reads TGCAGCGTTGAAGATACGGGGTCAGATACGCAGTATTTT. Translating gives CSVEDTGSDTQYF.

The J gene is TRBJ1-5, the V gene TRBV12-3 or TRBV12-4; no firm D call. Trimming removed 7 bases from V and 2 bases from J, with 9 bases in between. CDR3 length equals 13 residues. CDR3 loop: CASNRWGNQPQHF. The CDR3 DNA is TGTGCCAGCAACCGCTGGGGCAATCAGCCCCAGCATTTT.

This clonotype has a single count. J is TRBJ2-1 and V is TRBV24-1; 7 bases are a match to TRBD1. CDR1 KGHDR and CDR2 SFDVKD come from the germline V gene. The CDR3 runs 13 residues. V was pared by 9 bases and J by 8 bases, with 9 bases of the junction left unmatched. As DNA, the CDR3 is TGTGCCACCGCATTGACAGGGAACGATGAGCAGTTCTTC. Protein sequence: CATALTGNDEQFF.

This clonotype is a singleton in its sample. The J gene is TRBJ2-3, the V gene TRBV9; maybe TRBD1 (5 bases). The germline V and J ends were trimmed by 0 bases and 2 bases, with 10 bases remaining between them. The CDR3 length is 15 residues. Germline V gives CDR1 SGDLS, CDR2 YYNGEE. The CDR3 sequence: CASSVATGDTDTQYF. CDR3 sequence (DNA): TGTGCCAGCAGCGTAGCTACAGGTGACACAGATACGCAGTATTTT.

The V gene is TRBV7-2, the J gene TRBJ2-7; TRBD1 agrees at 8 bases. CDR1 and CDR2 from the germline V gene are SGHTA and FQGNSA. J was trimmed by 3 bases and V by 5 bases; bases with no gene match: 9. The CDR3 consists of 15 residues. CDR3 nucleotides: TGTGCCAGCAGCCAGCACGGACAGGGAGTCTACGAGCAGTACTTC. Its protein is CASSQHGQGVYEQYF.

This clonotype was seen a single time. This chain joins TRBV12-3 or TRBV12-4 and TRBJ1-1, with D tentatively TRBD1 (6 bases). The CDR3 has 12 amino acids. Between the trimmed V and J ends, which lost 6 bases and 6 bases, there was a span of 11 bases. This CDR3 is CASSLQGPEAFF. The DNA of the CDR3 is TGTGCCAGCAGCCTACAGGGTCCTGAAGCTTTCTTT.

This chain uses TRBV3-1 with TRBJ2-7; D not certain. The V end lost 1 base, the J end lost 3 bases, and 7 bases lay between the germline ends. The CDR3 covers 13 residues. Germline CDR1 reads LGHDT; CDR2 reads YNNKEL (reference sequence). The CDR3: CASSQAPFYEQYV. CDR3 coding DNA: TGTGCCAGCAGCCAAGCCCCCTTCTACGAGCAGTACGTC.

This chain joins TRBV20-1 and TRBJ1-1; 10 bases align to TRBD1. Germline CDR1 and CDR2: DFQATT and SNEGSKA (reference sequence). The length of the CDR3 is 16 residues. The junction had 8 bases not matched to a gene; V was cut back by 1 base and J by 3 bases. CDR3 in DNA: TGCAGTGCTAGAGCCCAGACAGGGGGCTGGGACACTGAAGCTTTCTTT. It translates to CSARAQTGGWDTEAFF.

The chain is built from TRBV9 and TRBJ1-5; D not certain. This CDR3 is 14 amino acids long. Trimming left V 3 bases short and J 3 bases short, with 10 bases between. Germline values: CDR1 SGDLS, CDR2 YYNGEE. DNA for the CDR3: TGTGCCAGCAGCGCTCTGGGCACCAATCAGCCCCAGCATTTT. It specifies CASSALGTNQPQHF.

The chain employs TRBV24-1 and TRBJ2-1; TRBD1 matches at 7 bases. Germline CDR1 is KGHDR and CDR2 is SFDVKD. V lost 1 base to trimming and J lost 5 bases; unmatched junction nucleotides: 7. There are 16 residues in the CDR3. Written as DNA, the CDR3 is TGTGCCACCAGTGATTTCTCTAGACAGGGTCACAATGAGCAGTTCTTC. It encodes CATSDFSRQGHNEQFF.

The CDR3 nucleotides are TGTGCCAGCAACACAGGGGACGGGAGGGAGCCCCAGCATTTT. Its translation: CASNTGDGREPQHF. The chain uses TRBV9 and TRBJ1-5; TRBD1 matches at 7 bases. Trimming took 6 bases from V and 8 from J; bases not matched to a gene: 11. The CDR3 consists of 14 residues. Germline values: CDR1 SGDLS, CDR2 YYNGEE.

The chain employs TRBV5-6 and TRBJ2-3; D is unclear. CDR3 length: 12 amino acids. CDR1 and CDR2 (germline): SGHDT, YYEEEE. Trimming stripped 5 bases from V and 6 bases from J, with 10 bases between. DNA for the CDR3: TGTGCCAGCAGTTACGCCATCGATACGCAGTATTTT. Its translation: CASSYAIDTQYF.

CDR3 DNA: TGTGCCAGCAGTAGGGCGGGGGATGGAGAGACCCAGTACTTC. Its protein product is CASSRAGDGETQYF. The V and J genes are TRBV25-1 and TRBJ2-5, with 7 positions matching TRBD2. With 5 bases clipped from V and 4 bases from J, the junction kept 7 bases outside the gene matches. The germline gives CDR1 MGHDK, CDR2 SYGVNS. CDR3 length equals 14 residues.

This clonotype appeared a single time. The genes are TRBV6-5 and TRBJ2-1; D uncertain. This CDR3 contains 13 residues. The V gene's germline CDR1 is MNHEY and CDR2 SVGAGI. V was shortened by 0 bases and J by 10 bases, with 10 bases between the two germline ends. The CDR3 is CASSYSTGWEQFF. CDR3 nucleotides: TGTGCCAGCAGTTACTCGACTGGTTGGGAGCAGTTCTTC.

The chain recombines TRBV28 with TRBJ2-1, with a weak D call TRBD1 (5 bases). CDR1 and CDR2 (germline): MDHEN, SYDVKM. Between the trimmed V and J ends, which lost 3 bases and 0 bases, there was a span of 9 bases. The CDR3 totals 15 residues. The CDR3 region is CASSLGLSSYNEQFF. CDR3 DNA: TGTGCCAGCAGTTTGGGGCTGAGCTCCTACAATGAGCAGTTCTTC.

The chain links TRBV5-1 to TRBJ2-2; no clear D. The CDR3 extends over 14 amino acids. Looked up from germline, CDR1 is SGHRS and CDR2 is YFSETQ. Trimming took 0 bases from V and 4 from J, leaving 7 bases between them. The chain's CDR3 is CASSLVYSTGELFF. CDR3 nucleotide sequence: TGCGCCAGCAGCTTGGTGTACAGCACCGGGGAGCTGTTTTTT. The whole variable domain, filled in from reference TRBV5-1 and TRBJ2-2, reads KAGVTQTPRYLIKTRGQQVTLSCSPISGHRSVSWYQQTPGQGLQFLFEYFSETQRNKGNFPGRFSGRQFSNSRSEMNVSTLELGDSALYLCASSLVYSTGELFFGEGSRLTVL.

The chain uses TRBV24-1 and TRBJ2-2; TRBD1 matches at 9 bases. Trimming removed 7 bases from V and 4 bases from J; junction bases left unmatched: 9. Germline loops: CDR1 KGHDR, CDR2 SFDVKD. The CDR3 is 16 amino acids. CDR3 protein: CATRSTGTGTTGELFF. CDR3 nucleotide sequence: TGTGCCACCAGGTCAACCGGGACAGGGACCACCGGGGAGCTGTTTTTT.